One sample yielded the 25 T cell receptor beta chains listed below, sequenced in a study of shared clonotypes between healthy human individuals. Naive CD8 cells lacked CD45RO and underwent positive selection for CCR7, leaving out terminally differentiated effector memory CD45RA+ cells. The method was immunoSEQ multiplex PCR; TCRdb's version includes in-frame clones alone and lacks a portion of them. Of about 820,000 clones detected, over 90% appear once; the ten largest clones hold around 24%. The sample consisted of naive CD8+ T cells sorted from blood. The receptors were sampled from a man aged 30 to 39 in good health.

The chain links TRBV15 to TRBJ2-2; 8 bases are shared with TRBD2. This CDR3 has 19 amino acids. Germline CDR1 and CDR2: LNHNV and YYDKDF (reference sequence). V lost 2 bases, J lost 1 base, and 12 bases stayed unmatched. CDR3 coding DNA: TGTGCCACCAGCAGATCGGGAGGGCCGGGGGTGGTGAACACCGGGGAGCTGTTTTTT. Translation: CATSRSGGPGVVNTGELFF.

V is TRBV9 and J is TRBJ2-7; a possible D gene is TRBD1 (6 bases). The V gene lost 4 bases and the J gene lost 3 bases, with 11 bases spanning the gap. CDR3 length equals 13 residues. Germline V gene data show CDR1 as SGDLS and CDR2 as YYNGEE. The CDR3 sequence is CASSSRGNYEQYF. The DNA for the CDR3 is TGTGCCAGCAGCTCCAGGGGTAACTACGAGCAGTACTTC.

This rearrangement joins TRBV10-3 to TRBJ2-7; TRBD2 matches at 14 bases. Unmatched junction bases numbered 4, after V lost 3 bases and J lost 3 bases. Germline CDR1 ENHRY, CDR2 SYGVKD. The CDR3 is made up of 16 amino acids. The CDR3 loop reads CAISEGTSGGLYEQYF. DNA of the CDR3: TGTGCCATCAGTGAAGGGACTAGCGGGGGCCTCTACGAGCAGTACTTC.

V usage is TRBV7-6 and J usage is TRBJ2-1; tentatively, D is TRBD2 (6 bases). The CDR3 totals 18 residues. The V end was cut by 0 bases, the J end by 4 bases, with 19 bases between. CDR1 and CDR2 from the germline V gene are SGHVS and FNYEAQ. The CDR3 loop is CASSLALLPGVSYNEQFF. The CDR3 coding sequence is TGTGCCAGCAGCTTAGCGCTACTGCCGGGGGTCTCTTACAATGAGCAGTTCTTC.

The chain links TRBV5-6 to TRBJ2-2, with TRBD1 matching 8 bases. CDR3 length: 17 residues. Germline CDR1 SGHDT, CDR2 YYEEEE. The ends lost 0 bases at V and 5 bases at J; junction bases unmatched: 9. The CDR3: CASSLEADRVATGELFF. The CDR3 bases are TGTGCCAGCAGCTTGGAGGCGGACAGGGTAGCGACCGGGGAGCTGTTTTTT.

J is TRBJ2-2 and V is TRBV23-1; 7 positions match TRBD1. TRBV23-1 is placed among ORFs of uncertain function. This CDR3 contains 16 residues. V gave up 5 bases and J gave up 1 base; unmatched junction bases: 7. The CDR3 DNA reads TGCGCCAGCAGTATTATGACAGGGTTGAACACCGGGGAGCTGTTTTTT. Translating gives CASSIMTGLNTGELFF.

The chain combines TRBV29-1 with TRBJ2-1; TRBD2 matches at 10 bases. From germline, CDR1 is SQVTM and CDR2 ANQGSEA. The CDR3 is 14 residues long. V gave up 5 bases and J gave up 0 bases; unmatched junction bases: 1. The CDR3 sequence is CSVIAGGSYNEQFF. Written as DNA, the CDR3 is TGCAGCGTTATAGCGGGAGGCTCCTACAATGAGCAGTTCTTC.

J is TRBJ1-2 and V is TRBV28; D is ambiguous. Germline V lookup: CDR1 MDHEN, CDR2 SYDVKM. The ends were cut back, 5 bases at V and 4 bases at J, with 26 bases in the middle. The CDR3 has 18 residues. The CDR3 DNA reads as TGTGCCAGCAGTCTTGCTAGCCGAGCGGAGGAAGTGCGCTATGGCTACACCTTC. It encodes CASSLASRAEEVRYGYTF.

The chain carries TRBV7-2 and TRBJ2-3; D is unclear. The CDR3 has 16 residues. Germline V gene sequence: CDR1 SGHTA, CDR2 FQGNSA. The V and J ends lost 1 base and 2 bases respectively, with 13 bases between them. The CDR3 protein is CASSLVGKPHTDTQYF. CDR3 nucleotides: TGTGCCAGCAGCTTAGTAGGTAAACCCCACACAGATACGCAGTATTTT.

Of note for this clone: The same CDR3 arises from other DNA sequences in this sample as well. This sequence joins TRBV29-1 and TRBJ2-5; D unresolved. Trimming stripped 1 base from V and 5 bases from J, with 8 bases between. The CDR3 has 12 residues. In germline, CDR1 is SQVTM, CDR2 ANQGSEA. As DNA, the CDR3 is TGCAGCGTTGAAGGGGTCGGGGAGACCCAGTACTTC. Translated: CSVEGVGETQYF.

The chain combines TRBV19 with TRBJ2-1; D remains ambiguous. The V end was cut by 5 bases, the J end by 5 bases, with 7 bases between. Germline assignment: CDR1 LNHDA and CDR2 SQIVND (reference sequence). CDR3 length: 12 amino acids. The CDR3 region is CASSPVNNEQFF. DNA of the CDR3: TGTGCCAGTAGTCCGGTTAACAATGAGCAGTTCTTC.

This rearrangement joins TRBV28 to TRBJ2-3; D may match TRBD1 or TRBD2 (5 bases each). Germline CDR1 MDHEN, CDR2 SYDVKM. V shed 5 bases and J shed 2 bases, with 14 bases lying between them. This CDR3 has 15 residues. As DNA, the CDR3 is TGTGCCAGCAGTCCTCGGGACGGATTCACAGATACGCAGTATTTT. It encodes CASSPRDGFTDTQYF.

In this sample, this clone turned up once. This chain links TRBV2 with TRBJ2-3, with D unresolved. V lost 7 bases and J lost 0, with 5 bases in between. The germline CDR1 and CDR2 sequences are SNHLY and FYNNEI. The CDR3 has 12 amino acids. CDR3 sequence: CASIASTDTQYF. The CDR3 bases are TGTGCCAGCATAGCTAGCACAGATACGCAGTATTTT.

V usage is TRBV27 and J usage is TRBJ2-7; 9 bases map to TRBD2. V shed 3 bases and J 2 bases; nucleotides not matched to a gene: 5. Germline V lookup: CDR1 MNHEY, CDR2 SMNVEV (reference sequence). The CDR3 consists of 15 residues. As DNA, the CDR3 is TGTGCCAGCAGTTTCGCGGTAGCGGGAGCCTACGAGCAGTACTTC. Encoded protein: CASSFAVAGAYEQYF.

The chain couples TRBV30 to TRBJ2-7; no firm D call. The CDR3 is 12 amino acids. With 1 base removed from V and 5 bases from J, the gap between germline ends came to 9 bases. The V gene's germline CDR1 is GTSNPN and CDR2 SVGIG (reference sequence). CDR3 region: CAWSDLGNEQYF. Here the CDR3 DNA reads TGTGCCTGGAGTGATTTAGGGAACGAGCAGTACTTC.

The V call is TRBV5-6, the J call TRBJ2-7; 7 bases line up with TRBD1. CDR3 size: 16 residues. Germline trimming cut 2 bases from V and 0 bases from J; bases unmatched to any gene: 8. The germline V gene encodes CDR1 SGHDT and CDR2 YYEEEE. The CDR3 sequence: CASSFWTGYFSYEQYF. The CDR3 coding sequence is TGTGCCAGCAGCTTTTGGACAGGATACTTCTCCTACGAGCAGTACTTC.

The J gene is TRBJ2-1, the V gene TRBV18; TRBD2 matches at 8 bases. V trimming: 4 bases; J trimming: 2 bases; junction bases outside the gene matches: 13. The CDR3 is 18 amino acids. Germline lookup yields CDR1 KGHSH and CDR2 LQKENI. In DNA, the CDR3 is TGTGCCAGCTCACTTCTGACAAAAGCGGGAGAAGCCTACAATGAGCAGTTCTTC. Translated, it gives CASSLLTKAGEAYNEQFF.

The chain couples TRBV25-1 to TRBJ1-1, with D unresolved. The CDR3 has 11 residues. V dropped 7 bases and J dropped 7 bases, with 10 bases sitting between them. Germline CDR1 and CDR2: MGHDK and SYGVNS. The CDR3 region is CASTMGFEAFF. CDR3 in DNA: TGTGCCAGCACGATGGGGTTTGAAGCTTTCTTT.

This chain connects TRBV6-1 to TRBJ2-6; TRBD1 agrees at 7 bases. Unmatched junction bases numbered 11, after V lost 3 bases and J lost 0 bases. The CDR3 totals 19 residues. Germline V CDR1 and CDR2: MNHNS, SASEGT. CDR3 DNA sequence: TGTGCCAGCAGTGATCGTTACGGGACAGCCGACTCTGGGGCCAACGTCCTGACTTTC. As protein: CASSDRYGTADSGANVLTF.

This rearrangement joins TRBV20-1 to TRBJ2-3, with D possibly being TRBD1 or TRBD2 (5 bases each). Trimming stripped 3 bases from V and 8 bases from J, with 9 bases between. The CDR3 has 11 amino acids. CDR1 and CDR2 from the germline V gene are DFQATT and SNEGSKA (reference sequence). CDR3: CSASTGLTQYF. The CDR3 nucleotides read TGCAGTGCTAGCACGGGGCTTACGCAGTATTTT.

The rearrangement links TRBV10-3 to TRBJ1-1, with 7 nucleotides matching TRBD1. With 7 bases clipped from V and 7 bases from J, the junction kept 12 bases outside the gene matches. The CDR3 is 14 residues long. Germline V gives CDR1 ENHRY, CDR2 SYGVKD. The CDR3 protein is CAIKALGTVNEAFF. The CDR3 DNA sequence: TGTGCCATCAAGGCTCTCGGGACAGTGAATGAAGCTTTCTTT.

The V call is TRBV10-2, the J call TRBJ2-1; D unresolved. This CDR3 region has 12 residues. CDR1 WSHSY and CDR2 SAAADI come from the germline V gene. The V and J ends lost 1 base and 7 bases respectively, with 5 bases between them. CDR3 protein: CASSEYRNEQFF. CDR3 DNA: TGCGCCAGCAGTGAGTATCGGAATGAGCAGTTCTTC.

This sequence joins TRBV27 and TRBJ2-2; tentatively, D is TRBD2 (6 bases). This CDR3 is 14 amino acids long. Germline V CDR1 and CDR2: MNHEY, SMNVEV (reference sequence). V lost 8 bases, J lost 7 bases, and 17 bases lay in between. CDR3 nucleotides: TGTGCCAGCTCGGGACTTCCTGGTGGCGGGGAGCTGTTTTTT. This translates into CASSGLPGGGELFF.

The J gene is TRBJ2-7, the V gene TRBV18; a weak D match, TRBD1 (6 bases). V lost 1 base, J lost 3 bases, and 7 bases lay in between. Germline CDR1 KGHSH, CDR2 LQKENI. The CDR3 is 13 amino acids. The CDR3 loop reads CASSPRGGYEQYF. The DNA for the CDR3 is TGTGCCAGCTCACCACGAGGGGGCTACGAGCAGTACTTC.

Here the CDR3 reads CASSGGDRSDTQYF. The CDR3 region has the DNA TGTGCCAGCAGCGGGGGAGACAGGTCAGATACGCAGTATTTT. V and J are TRBV9 and TRBJ2-3; weak D call: TRBD1 (6 bases). V lost 3 bases and J 4 bases, leaving 12 bases between the germline ends. The CDR3 spans 14 residues. The germline gives CDR1 SGDLS, CDR2 YYNGEE.